This T cell receptor beta chain was observed in a study of control samples from healthy donors and cancer patients. The V and J ends lost 4 bases and 0 bases respectively, with 7 bases between them. Germline V lookup: CDR1 SGHRS, CDR2 YFSETQ. This CDR3 has 13 amino acids. TCRdb keeps only in-frame clones here, not all; method: immunoSEQ multiplex PCR. The profile shows tens of thousands of clones, 85% to 90% of them singletons. The sample taken for sequencing was blood. J is TRBJ1-1 and V is TRBV5-1; D remains ambiguous. This receptor was identified in a woman in her fifties or sixties in good health. The CDR3 DNA sequence: TGCGCCAGCAGCCAACAGCTGAACACTGAAGCTTTCTTT. Its protein product is CASSQQLNTEAFF.